A single sample gave rise to the 32 T cell receptor beta chains below, sequenced in a study of CD8 T cells in ankylosing spondylitis (dated by TCRdb to about 2017). Libraries were prepared through 5' RACE. Sequencer: Illumina HiSeq 2500. The public reads were run again by TCRdb, first through fastp at Q25 and then through MiXCR, and only productive beta chains were kept. Each entry is one CDR3 protein sequence, shown with its most common DNA and genes. This sample comprises 180,000 or so distinct CDR3 sequences, approximately 10% of them detected only once. 25% to 35% of the sample rests with the top ten. The sequencing sample was made of blood, either unsorted or a sorted T cell fraction (not recorded which). The receptors here all came from a male donor with ankylosing spondylitis or in good health (not recorded which).

This chain uses TRBV18 with TRBJ2-7; D possibly corresponds to TRBD2 (5 bases). V shed 1 base and J shed 7 bases, with 17 bases lying between them. The germline V gene encodes CDR1 KGHSH and CDR2 LQKENI. This CDR3 is 15 amino acids long. The CDR3 sequence is CASSPLAERTEEQYF. The DNA of the CDR3 is TGTGCCAGCTCACCACTAGCAGAGCGGACGGAAGAGCAGTACTTC.

This sequence joins TRBV10-3 and TRBJ2-7; possibly TRBD1 for D (6 bases). V was shortened by 2 bases and J by 0 bases, with 14 bases between the two germline ends. Germline CDR1 reads ENHRY; CDR2 reads SYGVKD. The CDR3 is 16 amino acids. The CDR3, as DNA: TGTGCCATCAGTGAGACAGGACAGCCATCCTCCTACGAGCAGTACTTC. It yields the protein CAISETGQPSSYEQYF.

This clonotype was observed at least ten times. The rearrangement joins TRBV6-5 to TRBJ1-1, with a tentative D call TRBD1 (6 bases). This CDR3 contains 15 residues. The germline V gene encodes CDR1 MNHEY and CDR2 SVGAGI. V was pared by 5 bases and J by 0 bases, with 13 bases between. The CDR3 nucleotides read TGTGCCAGCAGTCACCCGGGACACCTGAACACTGAAGCTTTCTTT. It encodes CASSHPGHLNTEAFF.

The CDR3 spells CSAPARQKNGYTF. CDR3 nucleotides: TGCAGTGCCCCCGCGCGACAGAAAAATGGCTACACCTTC. The chain uses TRBV20-1 and TRBJ1-2; weak D call: TRBD1 (5 bases). Trimming pared 6 bases from V and 6 bases from J, leaving 17 bases between. The CDR3 is made up of 13 amino acids. CDR1 DFQATT and CDR2 SNEGSKA come from the germline V gene (reference sequence).

This clonotype was counted at least ten times. J is TRBJ1-1 and V is TRBV27; no clear D gene. Germline V gives CDR1 MNHEY, CDR2 SMNVEV (reference sequence). CDR3 length: 17 residues. Trimming cost V 4 bases and J 1 base, with 19 bases left between them. CDR3 sequence reads: CASSSLPLYGENTEAFF. In nucleotides, the CDR3 is TGTGCCAGCAGTTCCCTCCCTCTATATGGGGAGAACACTGAAGCTTTCTTT.

This clonotype has at least ten counts. This chain's CDR3 is CASSLAPGMNTGELFF. CDR3 nucleotide sequence: TGCGCCAGCAGCTTGGCCCCAGGAATGAACACCGGGGAGCTGTTTTTT. This chain joins TRBV5-1 and TRBJ2-2, with unresolved D. Germline V lookup: CDR1 SGHRS, CDR2 YFSETQ. The CDR3 is 16 amino acids. V lost 0 bases to trimming and J lost 1 base, with 10 bases between them. Looking up the rest from reference TRBV5-1 and TRBJ2-2 gives the full variable domain: KAGVTQTPRYLIKTRGQQVTLSCSPISGHRSVSWYQQTPGQGLQFLFEYFSETQRNKGNFPGRFSGRQFSNSRSEMNVSTLELGDSALYLCASSLAPGMNTGELFFGEGSRLTVL.

This clonotype was found a few times. The rearrangement joins TRBV29-1 to TRBJ1-6, with 9 bases fitting TRBD1. V shed 6 bases, J shed 7 bases, and the junction held 10 bases outside the gene matches. CDR1 and CDR2 (germline): SQVTM, ANQGSEA. This CDR3 region has 15 residues. This CDR3 reads CSVGTETGGNSPLHF. Here the CDR3 DNA reads TGCAGCGTGGGAACTGAGACAGGGGGGAATTCACCCCTCCACTTT.

This chain links TRBV2 with TRBJ2-2, with D hard to call. The germline V and J ends were trimmed by 5 bases and 7 bases, with 8 bases remaining between them. CDR3 size: 12 residues. CDR1 is SNHLY and CDR2 is FYNNEI in the germline V gene. The CDR3 protein is CASSISSGELFF. The CDR3 DNA sequence: TGTGCCAGCAGTATTAGCAGCGGGGAGCTGTTTTTT.

The gene calls are TRBV7-2 and TRBJ1-1, with D unresolved. The CDR3 spans 13 residues. Trimming shortened V by 5 bases and J by 3 bases, and 10 bases separated the two germline ends. CDR1 is SGHTA and CDR2 is FQGNSA in the germline V gene. This CDR3 reads CASSESGYTEAFF. DNA for the CDR3: TGTGCCAGCAGCGAAAGCGGTTACACTGAAGCTTTCTTT.

This clonotype occurred a few times. The J gene is TRBJ1-1, the V gene TRBV11-2; 9 nucleotides agree with TRBD1. The CDR3 is 14 amino acids. Germline loops: CDR1 SGHAT, CDR2 FQNNGV. The junction had 8 bases not matched to a gene; V was cut back by 6 bases and J by 6 bases. Here the CDR3 reads CASRDFTGGSEAFF. CDR3 nucleotides: TGTGCCAGCAGGGATTTCACAGGGGGCTCTGAAGCTTTCTTT. The entire variable domain, with the rest obtained from reference TRBV11-2 and TRBJ1-1, is as follows: EAGVAQSPRYKIIEKRQSVAFWCNPISGHATLYWYQQILGQGPKLLIQFQNNGVVDDSQLPKDRFSAERLKGVDSTLKIQPAKLEDSAVYLCASRDFTGGSEAFFGQGTRLTVV.

This clonotype was detected many times. The chain uses TRBV24-1 and TRBJ2-3; TRBD1 matches 7 bases. The junction had 5 bases not matched to a gene; V was cut back by 3 bases and J by 0 bases. The CDR3 is made up of 16 amino acids. CDR1 and CDR2 (germline): KGHDR, SFDVKD. CDR3 region: CATSDLTGTSTDTQYF. CDR3 in DNA: TGTGCCACCAGTGATCTGACAGGGACAAGCACAGATACGCAGTATTTT.

About this clonotype: A much larger clonotype is one base distant, so this may be a read error. Likely a read error: the CDR3 ends without its conserved phenylalanine or tryptophan. The chain links TRBV9 to TRBJ2-5, with 8 positions matching TRBD1. The CDR3 consists of 14 residues. J was trimmed by 5 bases and V by 4 bases; bases with no gene match: 7. Germline CDR1 is SGDLS and CDR2 is YYNGEE. The CDR3 DNA is TGTGCCAGCAGCCCGGGACAGGTTGGGGAGACCCAGTACTGC. Translation gives CASSPGQVGETQYC.

This clonotype was observed at least ten times. The CDR3 bases are TGCGCCAGCAGCCCTGGAACGGGGGGCACCGGGGAGCTGTTTTTT. Encoded protein: CASSPGTGGTGELFF. This chain links TRBV5-1 with TRBJ2-2, with 7 bases lining up with TRBD2. In germline, CDR1 is SGHRS, CDR2 YFSETQ. The CDR3 extends over 15 amino acids. Losses at the gene ends were 4 bases for V and 4 bases for J; bases not matched to a gene: 7.

This clonotype was seen only a few times. The chain couples TRBV5-1 to TRBJ1-2, with D tentatively TRBD1 (6 bases). The germline V gene encodes CDR1 SGHRS and CDR2 YFSETQ. V was cut by 4 bases and J by 6 bases, with 19 bases left in between. This CDR3 spans 15 amino acids. The CDR3 loop reads CASSVSPGAQHGYTF. CDR3 coding DNA: TGCGCCAGCAGCGTGAGTCCGGGGGCGCAACATGGCTACACCTTC.

This clonotype was counted a few times. This CDR3 reads CASSLRPGATYEQYF. For the CDR3, the DNA is TGTGCCAGCAGTCTCCGCCCGGGAGCTACCTACGAGCAGTACTTC. The chain links TRBV27 to TRBJ2-7, with a possible D match to TRBD2 (6 bases). Germline-derived CDR1 and CDR2 are MNHEY and SMNVEV (reference sequence). V lost 5 bases and J 2 bases, leaving 16 bases between the germline ends. The CDR3 has 15 amino acids.

This clonotype was picked up many times. The V and J genes are TRBV7-8 and TRBJ1-1; TRBD1 aligns across 7 bases. CDR1 is SGHVS, CDR2 FQNEAQ, per germline. The length of the CDR3 is 15 residues. After removal of 2 bases from V and 6 bases from J, the junction contained 9 bases not matched to a gene. DNA for the CDR3: TGTGCCAGCAGCTTAAGGAACAGGGGTTTCCCTGAAGCTTTCTTT. This encodes CASSLRNRGFPEAFF.

This clonotype is categorized as medium-sized. The CDR3 nucleotides are TGTGCCAGCAGTTACCCAACAGGGGAAGGCTACGAGCAGTACTTC. The encoded protein is CASSYPTGEGYEQYF. V gene TRBV6-2 or TRBV6-3 combines with J gene TRBJ2-7; TRBD1 matches at 7 bases. The CDR3 totals 15 residues. Trimming removed 2 bases from V and 3 bases from J; junction bases left unmatched: 7. The germline gives CDR1 MNHEY, CDR2 SVGEGT.

This clonotype was seen many times. The V and J genes are TRBV20-1 and TRBJ2-1; tentatively, D is TRBD2 (6 bases). The germline gives CDR1 DFQATT, CDR2 SNEGSKA (reference sequence). The CDR3 runs to 13 residues. V was trimmed by 3 bases and J by 4 bases, leaving 10 bases between them. The CDR3 DNA is TGCAGTGCTAGGGCCGGAGGGTACAATGAGCAGTTCTTC. This codes for CSARAGGYNEQFF.

This clonotype was observed many times. The chain uses TRBV18 and TRBJ1-1, with D perhaps TRBD1 (5 bases). This CDR3 has 13 amino acids. The V gene's germline CDR1 is KGHSH and CDR2 LQKENI. Trimming left V 1 base short and J 3 bases short, with 6 bases between. The CDR3 DNA reads as TGTGCCAGCTCACCACGAGGGGACACTGAAGCTTTCTTT. It yields the protein CASSPRGDTEAFF.

Many counts were recorded for this clonotype. The rearrangement links TRBV6-1 to TRBJ2-4; 9 bases map to TRBD1. The CDR3 covers 15 residues. Trimming cost V 6 bases and J 4 bases; bases outside gene matches: 7. CDR1 is MNHNS and CDR2 is SASEGT in the germline V gene. The CDR3 sequence is CASSPTGGFKNIQYF. CDR3 DNA: TGTGCCAGCAGCCCGACAGGGGGATTTAAAAACATTCAGTACTTC.

There are many counts of this clonotype. The chain joins TRBV5-1 to TRBJ2-7; D is unclear. CDR1 is SGHRS and CDR2 is YFSETQ in the germline V gene. CDR3 size: 17 residues. Trimming took off 0 bases at V and 3 bases at J, with 19 bases between the two ends. The CDR3 DNA reads as TGCGCCAGCAGCTTGGAGGGCCCCGTCCCAGGCAACTACGAGCAGTACTTC. It yields the protein CASSLEGPVPGNYEQYF.

This clonotype was found many times. The rearrangement uses TRBV5-4 and TRBJ1-4; D remains ambiguous. The CDR3 has 15 residues. Germline V lookup: CDR1 SGHNT, CDR2 YYREEE (reference sequence). V shed 0 bases and J shed 7 bases, with 13 bases lying between them. CDR3 protein: CASSLEPGRGEKLFF. Written as DNA, the CDR3 is TGTGCCAGCAGCTTGGAGCCAGGCCGCGGTGAAAAACTGTTTTTT.

This clonotype was seen many times. The V gene is TRBV5-1, the J gene TRBJ2-1; a weak D match, TRBD2 (5 bases). The CDR3 is made up of 17 amino acids. V was clipped by 1 base and J by 0 bases, with 14 bases between them. Germline V gene data show CDR1 as SGHRS and CDR2 as YFSETQ. The CDR3 DNA is TGCGCCAGCAGCTTGTGGGAAGGGAGAAGCTCCTACAATGAGCAGTTCTTC. Translation: CASSLWEGRSSYNEQFF.

Many counts were recorded for this clonotype. This chain links TRBV12-3 or TRBV12-4 with TRBJ2-1, with TRBD1 identical over 8 bases. The CDR3 extends over 14 amino acids. V lost 5 bases, J lost 3 bases, and 3 bases stayed unmatched. The CDR3, as DNA: TGTGCCAGCAGTACCGACAGGGGCTACAATGAGCAGTTCTTC. This translates into CASSTDRGYNEQFF.

V is TRBV20-1 and J is TRBJ2-3; D gene uncertain. The CDR3 runs to 15 residues. Trimming removed 0 bases from V and 6 bases from J, with 16 bases in between. The germline V gene has CDR1 DFQATT and CDR2 SNEGSKA (reference sequence). This chain's CDR3 is CSARDSASSRDTQYF. The CDR3 DNA follows: TGCAGTGCTAGAGATTCCGCCTCTTCTCGGGATACGCAGTATTTT.

This clonotype was seen many times. The chain couples TRBV5-1 to TRBJ1-3; D gene ambiguous. Per germline, CDR1 SGHRS and CDR2 YFSETQ. V lost 0 bases, J lost 0 bases, and 7 bases lay in between. The CDR3 is 15 amino acids. CDR3 sequence: CASSLAGSSGNTIYF. The CDR3, as DNA: TGCGCCAGCAGCTTGGCCGGCAGCTCTGGAAACACCATATATTTT.

This clonotype was picked up a small number of times. V usage is TRBV11-2 and J usage is TRBJ2-7, with D possibly TRBD2 on 7 matching bases. The CDR3 is 15 residues long. Germline assignment: CDR1 SGHAT and CDR2 FQNNGV. Trimming took off 3 bases at V and 4 bases at J, with 16 bases between the two ends. CDR3 residues: CASSLRGGLPYEQYF. CDR3 bases: TGTGCCAGCAGCTTGAGGGGGGGACTTCCATACGAGCAGTACTTC. Complete variable domain (other parts from reference TRBV11-2 and TRBJ2-7): EAGVAQSPRYKIIEKRQSVAFWCNPISGHATLYWYQQILGQGPKLLIQFQNNGVVDDSQLPKDRFSAERLKGVDSTLKIQPAKLEDSAVYLCASSLRGGLPYEQYFGPGTRLTVT.

As to this clonotype: A much larger clone lies one base from this, so it may be a read error. The final CDR3 position lacks the conserved phenylalanine or tryptophan, pointing to a likely read error. The chain joins TRBV5-5 to TRBJ1-4, with D possibly matching TRBD1 (5 bases). V lost 7 bases and J lost 7, with 17 bases in between. From germline, CDR1 is SGHKS and CDR2 YYEKEE (reference sequence). This CDR3 spans 14 amino acids. The CDR3 region has the DNA TGTGCCAGCGAACAGGCCCTCCGGGCTGAAAAACTGTTTCTT. Translation: CASEQALRAEKLFL.

This clonotype was seen many times. CDR3 sequence (DNA): TGTGCCAGCAGCTCATTACAGGGTAGCACTGAAGCTTTCTTT. Encoded protein: CASSSLQGSTEAFF. The J gene is TRBJ1-1, the V gene TRBV7-8; tentative D call: TRBD1 (6 bases). V lost 4 bases and J 4 bases, leaving 13 bases between the germline ends. Germline lookup yields CDR1 SGHVS and CDR2 FQNEAQ. The CDR3 loop spans 14 amino acids.

The CDR3 protein is CASSDRGLASDTQYF. The CDR3 bases are TGTGCCAGCAGTGACCGGGGACTAGCGTCAGATACGCAGTATTTT. The chain has TRBV6-1 and TRBJ2-3; TRBD2 aligns across 10 bases. This CDR3 comprises 15 residues. V gave up 3 bases and J gave up 4 bases; unmatched junction bases: 4. Looked up from germline, CDR1 is MNHNS and CDR2 is SASEGT.

This chain connects TRBV5-4 to TRBJ1-1; D is ambiguous. The length of the CDR3 is 13 residues. Germline loops: CDR1 SGHNT, CDR2 YYREEE (reference sequence). The ends were cut back, 9 bases at V and 2 bases at J, with 14 bases in the middle. The CDR3 nucleotides are TGTGCCATAAAGCGGAAAGAAAACACTGAAGCTTTCTTT. Residues: CAIKRKENTEAFF.

The rearrangement uses TRBV11-2 and TRBJ2-2; TRBD2 aligns across 12 bases. This CDR3 is built from 20 residues. Trimming took 5 bases from V and 0 from J; bases not matched to a gene: 13. Looked up from germline, CDR1 is SGHAT and CDR2 is FQNNGV. The CDR3 DNA is TGTGCCAGCAGCCACACCCGGACTAGCGGGACAACGGCGAACACCGGGGAGCTGTTTTTT. Translated: CASSHTRTSGTTANTGELFF.